These 20 T cell receptor beta chains were sequenced from one sample in a study of T cell responses to AZD1222 COVID-19 vaccine. Assay used: immunoSEQ multiplex PCR; TCRdb lists only in-frame clones, some missing. The profile shows about 90,000 clones, approximately 90% of them singletons. The sequencing used peripheral blood, collected 28 days after the second AZD1222 dose. These TCRs come from an adult who received the AZD1222 COVID-19 vaccine.

The chain links TRBV9 to TRBJ2-2, with TRBD1 identical over 7 bases. Germline V gene lookup returns CDR1 SGDLS and CDR2 YYNGEE. V lost 3 bases and J lost 2; bases outside the gene matches: 4. This CDR3 has 15 residues. This CDR3 reads CASSGRQGNTGELFF. The CDR3 DNA reads TGTGCCAGCAGCGGACGACAGGGTAACACCGGGGAGCTGTTTTTT.

V usage is TRBV29-1 and J usage is TRBJ1-2; D not resolved. V dropped 0 bases and J dropped 4 bases, with 12 bases sitting between them. Germline V gene sequence: CDR1 SQVTM, CDR2 ANQGSEA. The CDR3 sequence is 14 residues long. CDR3 DNA: TGCAGCGTTGAAGAGGTCCGTAGCCGCTATGGCTACACCTTC. Protein product: CSVEEVRSRYGYTF.

V gene TRBV5-1 combines with J gene TRBJ2-1, with D unresolved. Trimming took 0 bases from V and 8 from J, leaving 15 bases between them. From germline, CDR1 is SGHRS and CDR2 YFSETQ. This CDR3 is 15 amino acids long. In nucleotides, the CDR3 is TGCGCCAGCAGCTTGGCGGACGGCTATGGAGATGAGCAGTTCTTC. It codes for CASSLADGYGDEQFF.

V and J are TRBV10-3 and TRBJ2-1, with 10 bases matching TRBD2. Germline V gene data show CDR1 as ENHRY and CDR2 as SYGVKD. V shed 10 bases, J shed 9 bases, and the junction held 9 bases outside the gene matches. CDR3 length equals 13 residues. In nucleotides, the CDR3 is TGTGCCACTGTAGCGGGAGGTCACAGTGAGCAGTTCTTC. It yields the protein CATVAGGHSEQFF.

The chain has TRBV20-1 and TRBJ1-6, with unresolved D. Germline CDR1 is DFQATT and CDR2 is SNEGSKA (reference sequence). The length of the CDR3 is 11 residues. Trimming left V 5 bases short and J 16 bases short, with 15 bases between. The CDR3 bases are TGCAGTGCTGGGAGAGGCAATAAGCTCCACTTT. This sequence encodes CSAGRGNKLHF.

With regard to this clone: One end of the junction is discordant with germline, which a read error may explain. The chain uses TRBV5-6 and TRBJ1-2; D gene ambiguous. The CDR3 is 12 residues long. Germline CDR1 and CDR2: SGHDT and YYEEEE. The CDR3 coding sequence is TGTGCCAGCAGCTTGGCCATGGCCAGGCTGATCTTC. Translating gives CASSLAMARLIF.

The chain recombines TRBV19 with TRBJ2-1; TRBD1 matches at 8 bases. The V and J ends lost 10 bases and 3 bases, in that order; junction bases with no gene match: 5. CDR3 length: 13 amino acids. Germline CDR1 reads LNHDA; CDR2 reads SQIVND (reference sequence). The CDR3 region is CATDGTGYNEQFF. The CDR3 DNA sequence: TGTGCCACCGACGGGACAGGCTACAATGAGCAGTTCTTC.

V is TRBV28 and J is TRBJ1-5, with TRBD1 identical over 7 bases. Trimming removed 2 bases from V and 6 bases from J; junction bases left unmatched: 7. This CDR3 has 15 residues. The germline gives CDR1 MDHEN, CDR2 SYDVKM. CDR3 amino acids: CASSLPDNRGQPQHF. The CDR3 DNA reads TGTGCCAGCAGTTTACCGGACAACAGGGGTCAGCCCCAGCATTTT.

This chain links TRBV6-6 with TRBJ1-1; 7 nucleotides agree with TRBD1. Losses at the gene ends were 2 bases for V and 8 bases for J; bases not matched to a gene: 5. From germline, CDR1 is MNHNY and CDR2 SVGAGI (reference sequence). There are 13 residues in the CDR3. In DNA form, the CDR3 reads TGTGCCAGCAGTTACACACAGGGGAGCGAAGCTTTCTTT. Translation gives CASSYTQGSEAFF.

The chain is built from TRBV11-3 and TRBJ2-1, with D unclear. Trimming removed 0 bases at V and 4 bases at J, with 10 bases between. The germline V gene has CDR1 SGHNT and CDR2 YENEEA. This CDR3 region has 15 residues. CDR3 amino acids: CASSLDVSQYNEQFF. The CDR3 nucleotides read TGTGCCAGCAGCTTAGATGTGAGCCAGTACAATGAGCAGTTCTTC. Supplemented by reference TRBV11-3 and TRBJ2-1, the full variable domain reads EAGVVQSPRYKIIEKKQPVAFWCNPISGHNTLYWYLQNLGQGPELLIRYENEEAVDDSQLPKDRFSAERLKGVDSTLKIQPAELGDSAVYLCASSLDVSQYNEQFFGPGTRLTVL.

The V call is TRBV2, the J call TRBJ2-7; 7 bases agree with TRBD2. V shed 7 bases, J shed 6 bases, and the junction held 9 bases outside the gene matches. CDR1 is SNHLY, CDR2 FYNNEI, per germline. The CDR3 contains 13 residues. CDR3 sequence (DNA): TGTGCCAGCAAGGGACTACCGGGGGGCGAGCAGTACTTC. This gives the protein CASKGLPGGEQYF.

This sequence joins TRBV29-1 and TRBJ2-1; 9 positions agree with TRBD2. The germline CDR1 and CDR2 sequences are SQVTM and ANQGSEA. The CDR3 runs 14 residues. J lost 6 bases, V lost 6 bases, and 9 bases had no gene match. The CDR3 loop reads CSVGVAGEGNEQFF. For the CDR3, the DNA is TGCAGCGTGGGGGTAGCGGGAGAGGGCAATGAGCAGTTCTTC.

Here the CDR3 DNA reads TGTGCCAGCACCCCCCCCGGACTAGTCCACGAGCAGTACTTC. This sequence encodes CASTPPGLVHEQYF. The genes are TRBV28 and TRBJ2-7; TRBD2 matches at 7 bases. This CDR3 contains 14 residues. Germline loops: CDR1 MDHEN, CDR2 SYDVKM. With V trimmed by 7 bases and J by 5 bases, 11 bases remained unmatched.

J is TRBJ1-2 and V is TRBV30; D is ambiguous. The ends were cut back, 4 bases at V and 7 bases at J, with 10 bases in the middle. The CDR3 spans 11 residues. Germline loops: CDR1 GTSNPN, CDR2 SVGIG (reference sequence). The CDR3 DNA reads TGTGCCTGGAATTTGGTGATTGGCTACACCTTC. This gives the protein CAWNLVIGYTF. The variable domain in full, completed from reference TRBV30 and TRBJ1-2, reads SQTIHQWPATLVQPVGSPLSLECTVEGTSNPNLYWYRQAAGRGLQLLFYSVGIGQISSEVPQNLSASRPQDRQFILSSKKLLLSDSGFYLCAWNLVIGYTFGSGTRLTVV.

This clone was seen a single time. J is TRBJ2-4 and V is TRBV2, with TRBD1 identical over 8 bases. Germline CDR1 reads SNHLY; CDR2 reads FYNNEI. J gave up 11 bases and V 4 bases, and 10 bases lay outside the gene matches. The CDR3 consists of 14 residues. CDR3 residues: CASSAGGTGLVQYF. The CDR3 DNA reads as TGTGCCAGCAGTGCCGGCGGGACAGGCCTCGTTCAGTACTTC.

V is TRBV11-2 and J is TRBJ1-4; D remains unclear. The CDR3 has 15 residues. The germline CDR1 and CDR2 sequences are SGHAT and FQNNGV. Trimming took 0 bases from V and 9 from J, leaving 14 bases between them. The CDR3 protein is CASSLDRDREKKLFF. CDR3 bases: TGTGCCAGCAGCTTAGATCGGGATAGGGAAAAAAAACTGTTTTTT.

This clone is a singleton in its sample. The chain uses TRBV4-3 and TRBJ2-5; 8 bases agree with TRBD1. Germline lookup yields CDR1 LGHNA and CDR2 YSLEER. Germline trimming cut 0 bases from V and 5 bases from J; bases unmatched to any gene: 5. CDR3 size: 15 residues. The chain's CDR3 is CASSQDRGLWETQYF. Here the CDR3 DNA reads TGCGCCAGCAGCCAAGACAGGGGGCTTTGGGAGACCCAGTACTTC.

V and J are TRBV29-1 and TRBJ2-5; D may be TRBD1 or TRBD2 (5 bases each). The germline V gene has CDR1 SQVTM and CDR2 ANQGSEA. The ends were cut back, 7 bases at V and 4 bases at J, with 16 bases in the middle. There are 13 residues in the CDR3. CDR3 sequence: CSGQRVEAETQYF. The CDR3 DNA sequence: TGCAGCGGACAGAGGGTAGAGGCAGAGACCCAGTACTTC.

Only a few counts were recorded for this clone. The V call is TRBV5-4, the J call TRBJ1-6; TRBD1 might be the D (6 bases). This CDR3 contains 15 residues. Germline V gene lookup returns CDR1 SGHNT and CDR2 YYREEE (reference sequence). The V gene lost 3 bases and the J gene lost 8 bases, with 15 bases spanning the gap. CDR3 residues: CASSSQQGRDSPLHF. For the CDR3, the DNA is TGTGCCAGCAGCTCCCAACAGGGCCGGGATTCACCCCTCCACTTT. Variable domain in full (rest from reference TRBV5-4 and TRBJ1-6): ETGVTQSPTHLIKTRGQQVTLRCSSQSGHNTVSWYQQALGQGPQFIFQYYREEENGRGNFPPRFSGLQFPNYSSELNVNALELDDSALYLCASSSQQGRDSPLHFGNGTRLTVT.

The chain couples TRBV15 to TRBJ1-5; no reliable D call. Germline assignment: CDR1 LNHNV and CDR2 YYDKDF (reference sequence). V lost 1 base and J lost 2, with 0 bases in between. CDR3 length: 12 amino acids. The chain's CDR3 is CATSRGNQPQHF. The CDR3 DNA reads as TGTGCCACCAGCAGAGGCAATCAGCCCCAGCATTTT. The full variable domain, its missing parts supplied by reference TRBV15 and TRBJ1-5, is DAMVIQNPRYQVTQFGKPVTLSCSQTLNHNVMYWYQQKSSQAPKLLFHYYDKDFNNEADTPDNFQSRRPNTSFCFLDIRSPGLGDTAMYLCATSRGNQPQHFGDGTRLSIL.